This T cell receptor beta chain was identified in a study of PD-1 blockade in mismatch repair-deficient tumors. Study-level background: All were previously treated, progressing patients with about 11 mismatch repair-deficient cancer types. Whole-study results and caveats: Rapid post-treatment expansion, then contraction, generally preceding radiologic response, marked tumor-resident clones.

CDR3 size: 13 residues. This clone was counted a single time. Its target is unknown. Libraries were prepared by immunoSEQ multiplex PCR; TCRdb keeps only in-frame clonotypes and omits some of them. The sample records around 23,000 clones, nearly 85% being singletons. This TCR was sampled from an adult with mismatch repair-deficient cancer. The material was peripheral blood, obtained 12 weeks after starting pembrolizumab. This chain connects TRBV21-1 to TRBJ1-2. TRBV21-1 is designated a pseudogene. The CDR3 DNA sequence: TGTGCCAGCAGCAAAGGGGGAGGGGACGGCTACACCTTC. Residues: CASSKGGGDGYTF.